Only a few counts were recorded for the clone carrying this TCR beta chain. The antigen is unknown. CDR3 length equals 11 residues. Deletions cut 1 base from V and 9 bases from J, with 6 bases between. Per germline, CDR1 MNHEY and CDR2 SVGAGI. The record originates from a study of OX40 agonist ivuxolimab in advanced cancers. Turning to the study itself: The dose of intravenous ivuxolimab that patients received every 2 weeks ranged from 0.01 to 10 mg/kg. Prior therapy, whether anti-PD-1, anti-PD-L1 or anti-CTLA-4, was allowed, and less than 45% had some. Whole-study results and caveats: Low normalized T-cell clonal expansion was also seen in some nonresponders. By week 6 at 0.1 to 3.0 mg/kg, blood CD4+ and CD8+ T cells had expanded clonally.

Some clones are missing from TCRdb's copy, which holds only in-frame ones; the method was immunoSEQ multiplex PCR. The sample lists roughly 80,000 clones, over 75% occurring once. The sequence was obtained from an adult with an advanced solid tumor such as melanoma, head and neck, liver or kidney cancer. The sequenced sample was CD4+ or CD8+ T cells sorted from blood, obtained in a trial of the OX40 agonist ivuxolimab. The chain has TRBV6-5 and TRBJ1-2; D gene ambiguous. The CDR3 spells CASSYLGSYTF. The CDR3 DNA sequence: TGTGCCAGCAGTTACTTGGGGAGCTACACCTTC.